A single sample is the source of the 20 T cell receptor beta chains below, sequenced in a study of CD8 T cells in Susac syndrome. A quantity of roughly 0.5 to 1 ug RNA underwent reverse transcription using random hexamers. TCRdb re-called the immunoSEQ multiplex PCR reads with MiXCR, one entry per CDR3 protein. The data contain about 94,000 distinct CDR3 sequences, over 90% of them singletons. Specimen: CD4+ T cells from PBMCs. These receptors originate from a human donor with Susac syndrome.

The rearrangement links TRBV6-5 to TRBJ1-5; possibly TRBD1 for D (5 bases). Germline CDR1 and CDR2: MNHEY and SVGAGI. The CDR3 is 13 amino acids. V lost 0 bases to trimming and J lost 6 bases, with 6 bases between them. In DNA, the CDR3 is TGTGCCAGCAGTTACTCGAGGGGTCAGCCCCAGCATTTT. Translation: CASSYSRGQPQHF.

This chain joins TRBV6-4 and TRBJ2-3, with D perhaps TRBD1 (6 bases). The V and J ends lost 3 bases and 1 base respectively, with 11 bases between them. The germline CDR1 and CDR2 sequences are MRHNA and SNTAGT. This CDR3 is built from 15 residues. The CDR3 spells CASSERNRGTDTQYF. Written as DNA, the CDR3 is TGTGCCAGCAGTGAGCGGAACAGGGGCACAGATACGCAGTATTTT.

The rearrangement uses TRBV27 and TRBJ2-5, with 11 nucleotides matching TRBD2. Trimming at V came to 4 bases and at J to 2 bases, leaving 6 bases not matched to a gene. The CDR3 is 16 amino acids. Germline CDR1 and CDR2: MNHEY and SMNVEV (reference sequence). In DNA, the CDR3 is TGTGCCAGCAGTTCCCTCCTAGCGGGGGGACAAGAGACCCAGTACTTC. It is translated as CASSSLLAGGQETQYF.

The rearrangement uses TRBV28 and TRBJ2-3; D gene ambiguous. Germline assignment: CDR1 MDHEN and CDR2 SYDVKM. Trimming took 7 bases from V and 9 from J, leaving 11 bases between them. This CDR3 region has 11 residues. CDR3 in DNA: TGTGCCAGCAATGCCGCTGTAACGCAGTATTTT. Its protein is CASNAAVTQYF.

This chain joins TRBV4-1 and TRBJ2-3; the D call may be TRBD1 or TRBD2 (6 bases each). CDR3 length: 15 residues. Looked up from germline, CDR1 is MGHRA and CDR2 is YSYEKL. V lost 2 bases to trimming and J lost 2 bases, with 11 bases between them. CDR3: CASSQSGAFTDTQYF. DNA for the CDR3: TGCGCCAGCAGCCAATCGGGGGCCTTCACAGATACGCAGTATTTT.

This clonotype was found once. This chain joins TRBV12-3 or TRBV12-4 and TRBJ1-6; D not certain. Trimming pared 5 bases from V and 6 bases from J, leaving 14 bases between. The CDR3 is made up of 15 amino acids. Here the CDR3 reads CASSARTASNSPLHF. The CDR3 DNA reads TGTGCCAGCAGTGCGCGAACAGCCTCTAATTCACCCCTCCACTTT.

This chain connects TRBV3-1 to TRBJ1-4; a weak D match, TRBD1 (5 bases). The V end lost 0 bases, the J end lost 7 bases, and 6 bases lay between the germline ends. This CDR3 comprises 13 residues. CDR1 is LGHDT and CDR2 is YNNKEL in the germline V gene (reference sequence). The CDR3 sequence: CASSQDGAEKLFF. The CDR3 DNA reads as TGTGCCAGCAGCCAAGATGGGGCTGAAAAACTGTTTTTT.

This clonotype was found a few times. J is TRBJ2-7 and V is TRBV5-4; 10 positions match TRBD1. The length of the CDR3 is 15 residues. CDR1 SGHNT and CDR2 YYREEE come from the germline V gene (reference sequence). V lost 2 bases and J lost 5; bases outside the gene matches: 7. Here the CDR3 reads CASSLDGTGVHEQYF. In DNA form, the CDR3 reads TGTGCCAGCAGCTTAGACGGGACAGGGGTTCACGAGCAGTACTTC. Using reference TRBV5-4 and TRBJ2-7 for the parts outside the CDR3, the full variable domain is ETGVTQSPTHLIKTRGQQVTLRCSSQSGHNTVSWYQQALGQGPQFIFQYYREEENGRGNFPPRFSGLQFPNYSSELNVNALELDDSALYLCASSLDGTGVHEQYFGPGTRLTVT.

This sequence joins TRBV15 and TRBJ1-2, with D possibly matching TRBD1 (5 bases). The V gene's germline CDR1 is LNHNV and CDR2 YYDKDF (reference sequence). The CDR3 contains 14 residues. Trimming took off 0 bases at V and 8 bases at J, with 13 bases between the two ends. The CDR3 DNA reads TGTGCCACCAGCAGAGATCAGGGCCGGGGAGGCTACACCTTC. It specifies CATSRDQGRGGYTF.

The chain links TRBV5-1 to TRBJ2-1; maybe TRBD2 (7 bases). The CDR3 covers 15 residues. Trimming removed 2 bases at V and 2 bases at J, with 11 bases between. Per germline, CDR1 SGHRS and CDR2 YFSETQ. CDR3 protein: CASSFGGAAYNEQFF. CDR3 bases: TGCGCCAGCAGCTTTGGGGGGGCTGCCTACAATGAGCAGTTCTTC.

V usage is TRBV6-2 or TRBV6-3 and J usage is TRBJ2-7; 9 bases match TRBD1. The CDR3 sequence is 13 residues long. Germline CDR1 reads MNHEY; CDR2 reads SVGEGT. V lost 6 bases to trimming and J lost 0 bases; unmatched junction nucleotides: 0. CDR3 nucleotides: TGTGCCAGCAGGGGACAGGGCTCCTACGAGCAGTACTTC. Protein: CASRGQGSYEQYF.

V usage is TRBV2 and J usage is TRBJ1-1; D gene ambiguous. In germline, CDR1 is SNHLY, CDR2 FYNNEI. Trimming took off 5 bases at V and 0 bases at J, with 10 bases between the two ends. The CDR3 consists of 14 residues. The CDR3 sequence: CASSISLLNTEAFF. Here the CDR3 DNA reads TGTGCCAGCAGTATCTCCCTCTTGAACACTGAAGCTTTCTTT.

The CDR3, as DNA: TGTGCCAGCTCACCTTCGGACGGAGGATTTAGCAATCAGCCCCAGCATTTT. Amino acid sequence: CASSPSDGGFSNQPQHF. J is TRBJ1-5 and V is TRBV18; D remains unclear. This CDR3 has 17 residues. Germline V gene sequence: CDR1 KGHSH, CDR2 LQKENI. Trimming took off 3 bases at V and 0 bases at J, with 15 bases between the two ends.

The chain employs TRBV5-1 and TRBJ2-6; D remains ambiguous. CDR3 size: 14 residues. Between the trimmed V and J ends, which lost 2 bases and 3 bases, there was a span of 6 bases. Germline V CDR1 and CDR2: SGHRS, YFSETQ. The CDR3 bases are TGCGCCAGCAGCTTAAGGGTTGGGGCCAACGTCCTGACTTTC. Its protein is CASSLRVGANVLTF.

CDR3 sequence reads: CASSRLYDTEAFF. For the CDR3, the DNA is TGTGCCAGCAGCCGACTATACGACACTGAAGCTTTCTTT. V is TRBV6-6 and J is TRBJ1-1, with D unresolved. Looked up from germline, CDR1 is MNHNY and CDR2 is SVGAGI (reference sequence). Trimming cost V 6 bases and J 3 bases, with 11 bases left between them. The CDR3 runs to 13 residues.

The chain couples TRBV5-1 to TRBJ2-3; tentative D call: TRBD1 (6 bases). This CDR3 has 16 residues. Germline CDR1 is SGHRS and CDR2 is YFSETQ. Trimming stripped 0 bases from V and 5 bases from J, with 16 bases between. Written as DNA, the CDR3 is TGCGCCAGCAGCTTGGCCGCACGCGCCAGGGGAGATACGCAGTATTTT. Translation: CASSLAARARGDTQYF. Combining the CDR3 with reference TRBV5-1 and TRBJ2-3 gives the whole variable domain KAGVTQTPRYLIKTRGQQVTLSCSPISGHRSVSWYQQTPGQGLQFLFEYFSETQRNKGNFPGRFSGRQFSNSRSEMNVSTLELGDSALYLCASSLAARARGDTQYFGPGTRLTVL.

The chain uses TRBV5-1 and TRBJ1-2; no clear D. Germline CDR1 is SGHRS and CDR2 is YFSETQ. The V and J ends lost 0 bases and 4 bases respectively, with 7 bases between them. The CDR3 runs 13 residues. Here the CDR3 DNA reads TGCGCCAGCAGCTTGGAGCGGGCCTATGGCTACACCTTC. Residues: CASSLERAYGYTF.

The chain is built from TRBV14 and TRBJ2-1, with 9 bases aligning to TRBD2. The CDR3 is made up of 15 amino acids. With 4 bases clipped from V and 3 bases from J, the junction kept 4 bases outside the gene matches. Germline CDR1 reads SGHDN; CDR2 reads FVKESK. The CDR3 region has the DNA TGTGCCAGCAGCCGCGGGGGGGCTAGCTACAATGAGCAGTTCTTC. It yields the protein CASSRGGASYNEQFF.

The DNA for the CDR3 is TGTGCCAGCAGCTTCCGGGACGCGGCGAAGCAGTACTTC. Translation gives CASSFRDAAKQYF. This chain joins TRBV11-3 and TRBJ2-7, with D possibly called TRBD1 or TRBD2 (5 bases each). Germline CDR1 SGHNT, CDR2 YENEEA. CDR3 length: 13 residues. Trimming took 3 bases from V and 8 from J, leaving 14 bases between them.

The sample holds one count of this clonotype. This sequence joins TRBV14 and TRBJ2-2; 8 bases match TRBD1. The CDR3 totals 13 residues. CDR1 is SGHDN and CDR2 is FVKESK in the germline V gene. J was trimmed by 8 bases and V by 4 bases; bases with no gene match: 3. In DNA form, the CDR3 reads TGTGCCAGCAGCCTCAGGGGGCGAGGGGAGCTGTTTTTT. Translated, it gives CASSLRGRGELFF.